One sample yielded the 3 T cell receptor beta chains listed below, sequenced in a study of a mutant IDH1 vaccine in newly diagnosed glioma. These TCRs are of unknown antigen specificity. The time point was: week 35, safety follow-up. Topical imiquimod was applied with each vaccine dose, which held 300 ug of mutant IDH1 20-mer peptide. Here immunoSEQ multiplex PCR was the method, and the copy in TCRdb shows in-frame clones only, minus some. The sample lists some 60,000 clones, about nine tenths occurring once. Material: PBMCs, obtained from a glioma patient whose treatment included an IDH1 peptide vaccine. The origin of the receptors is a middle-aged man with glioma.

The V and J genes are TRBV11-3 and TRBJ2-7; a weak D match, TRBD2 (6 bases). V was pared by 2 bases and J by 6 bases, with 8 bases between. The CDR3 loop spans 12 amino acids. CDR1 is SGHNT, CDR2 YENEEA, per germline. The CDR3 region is CASSLQGGEQYF. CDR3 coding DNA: TGTGCCAGCAGCTTACAGGGAGGCGAGCAGTACTTC.

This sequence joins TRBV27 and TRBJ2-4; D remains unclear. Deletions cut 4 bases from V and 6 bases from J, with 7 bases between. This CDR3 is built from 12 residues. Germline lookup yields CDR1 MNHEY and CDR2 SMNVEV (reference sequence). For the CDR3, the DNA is TGTGCCAGCAGTTCGGGCGGAAACATTCAGTACTTC. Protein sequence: CASSSGGNIQYF.

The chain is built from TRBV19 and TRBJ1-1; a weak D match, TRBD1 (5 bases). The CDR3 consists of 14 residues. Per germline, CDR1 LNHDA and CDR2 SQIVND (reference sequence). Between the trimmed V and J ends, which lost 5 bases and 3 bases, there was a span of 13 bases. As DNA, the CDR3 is TGTGCCAGTAGTGGCAGGGATGCAGACACTGAAGCTTTCTTT. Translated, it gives CASSGRDADTEAFF.